Sequencing of this TCR beta chain was carried out in a study of long-term antiretroviral therapy in people with HIV. Survey level was the resolution at which the v3.0 immunoSEQ assay ran. The table came from immunoSEQ multiplex PCR; TCRdb's copy has only in-frame clones and leaves some out. There are 18,000 or so clones in the sample; over 75% occur only once, and 6.5% to 10% lies in the top ten. Study-wide results and caveats: Regardless of time point, clones expanded before ART dominated the repertoire.

Looked up from germline, CDR1 is ENHRY and CDR2 is SYGVKD. The CDR3 loop spans 14 amino acids. The V end was cut by 5 bases, the J end by 1 base, with 9 bases between. The table lists this clone with a few counts. Its specificity is not known. The source of this sequence is a woman aged 35 to 49 with HIV. The sequencing here drew on unsorted PBMCs, taken at the start of antiretroviral therapy, before treatment. The J gene is TRBJ1-5, the V gene TRBV10-3, with a weak D call TRBD1 (6 bases). The CDR3 region has the DNA TGTGCCATCAGTCGGGACACGAGCAATCAGCCCCAGCATTTT. This translates into CAISRDTSNQPQHF.